The subject of this entry is one T cell receptor beta chain. The antigen is unknown. This entry belongs to a study of T cells after yellow fever vaccination. Study-level information: Libraries from low-cell-number fractions were prepared with the SMART-Seq v4 Ultra Low Input RNA kit. General study points: Once the booster was given, most primary-vaccination clones reappeared, at roughly 96% for CD4 and roughly 85% for CD8. Abundant clonotypes from the bulk population could contaminate FACS-sorted repertoires.

Each CDR3 protein gets one entry after TCRdb re-called the 5' RACE reads with MiXCR. The table has approximately 150,000 distinct CDR3 sequences, roughly 8.8% seen once. The CDR3 spans 17 residues. The germline V and J ends were trimmed by 0 bases and 2 bases, with 13 bases remaining between them. Germline-derived CDR1 and CDR2 are MNHNY and SVGAGI (reference sequence). This TCR came from a man aged 18 to 29 who received the YFV17D yellow fever vaccine. The chain recombines TRBV6-6 with TRBJ2-2, with D maybe TRBD1 (6 bases). Here the sequenced sample was CD8+ T cells sorted from PBMCs, taken 45 days after the yellow fever booster vaccination. CDR3 sequence: CASSYSTDRPNTGELFF. CDR3 coding DNA: TGTGCCAGCAGTTACTCGACAGACAGGCCAAACACCGGGGAGCTGTTTTTT.